This TCR beta chain was recovered during a study of blood T cells in healthy people across ages. Through a sample-barcoded 5' primer and a J-beta primer mix, a second PCR was run for roughly 6 to 12 cycles. TCRdb used MiXCR to reprocess the 5' RACE reads, holding one entry per CDR3 protein. The sample yields roughly 1,800,000 distinct CDR3 sequences, about 50% seen once. The people who gave samples were healthy Caucasians from Russia, aged roughly 6 to 90. General observations from the study: A greater number of naive CD4+ cells and higher diversity distinguished long-lived donors from aged donors.

For this clonotype: The antigen remains unidentified.

Germline V gives CDR1 KGHSH, CDR2 LQKENI. The CDR3 runs 14 residues. The ends lost 4 bases at V and 3 bases at J; junction bases unmatched: 5. The chain carries TRBV18 and TRBJ1-2; 7 nucleotides align to TRBD1. Sample: blood. The sequence was obtained from a woman aged 35 to 49 in good health. As DNA, the CDR3 is TGTGCCAGCTCACTTGAAGACAGGGACTATGGCTACACCTTC. This gives the protein CASSLEDRDYGYTF.